This T cell receptor beta chain was documented in a study of beta chain features in type 1 diabetes. In the study overall: Similarity in age, gender and cell yields was seen between patients and healthy donors. Taken together, all samples contributed fewer than 110 million examined sorted cells.

Purity of each sorted population was above 95%. As for this clone: Its matching antigen is unknown.

What was sequenced were expressed TCRB transcripts, since all of the isolated RNA had been reverse transcribed. Clones were sequenced by immunoSEQ multiplex PCR, and TCRdb holds only the in-frame ones, with some missing. The repertoire holds about 350,000 clones, with around a fifth as singletons. Points from the study as a whole: Sampled from patients, naive, central memory and Treg TCRB repertoires appeared more similar than those sampled from healthy donors.

The sample taken for sequencing was naive CD4+ T cells from blood. The clonotype originates from a woman younger than 30 in good health.

CDR3 sequence: CASSAGQGGQPQHF. Written as DNA, the CDR3 is TGTGCCAGCAGCGCGGGACAGGGGGGGCAGCCCCAGCATTTT. The genes are TRBV6-1 and TRBJ1-5, with 11 bases matching TRBD1. The CDR3 is 14 amino acids. CDR1 MNHNS and CDR2 SASEGT come from the germline V gene. The V gene end was trimmed by 6 bases and the J gene end by 7 bases; junction bases not matched to a gene: 5.